A selection of T cell receptor beta chains follows, all from one sample in a study of T cells after yellow fever vaccination. TCRdb analysed the 5' RACE reads with MiXCR anew, one entry per CDR3 protein. This sample has around 340,000 distinct CDR3 sequences; around an eighth occur once, and the top ten carry 3.2%. The sequencing here drew on CD4+ T cells sorted from PBMCs, taken 15 days after the yellow fever booster vaccination. The source of these receptors is a man in his late teens or twenties who received the YFV17D yellow fever vaccine. CDR3s include the opening cysteine and the closing phenylalanine or tryptophan. Fields, in order: clone size, J gene, V gene, D gene, CDR3 protein, CDR3 DNA. D genes are given only for firm matches. Clone size is stated in some rows and not others, as once, few, many or a class when expanded.

>-|TRBJ1-5|TRBV6-1|-
CVSTRENNQPQHF
TGTGTCAGCACAAGGGAGAACAATCAGCCCCAGCATTTT
>-|TRBJ2-1|TRBV5-4|TRBD1
CASSFQGAENNEQFF
TGTGCCAGCAGCTTCCAGGGGGCTGAAAACAATGAGCAGTTCTTC
>-|TRBJ2-7|TRBV4-1|TRBD1
CASSVTRGTGGVEQYF
TGCGCCAGCAGCGTAACCAGAGGGACAGGGGGCGTCGAGCAGTACTTC
>-|TRBJ1-4|TRBV27|-
CASSLNRAGEKLFF
TGTGCCAGCAGTTTAAACAGGGCAGGGGAAAAACTGTTTTTT
>many|TRBJ2-5|TRBV6-5|TRBD2
CATRIPGTSLETQYF
TGTGCCACCAGGATCCCCGGGACTAGCTTAGAGACCCAGTACTTC
>few|TRBJ2-1|TRBV24-1|-
CATSDLRAAAQEQFF
TGTGCCACCAGTGATTTGCGGGCCGCTGCTCAGGAGCAGTTCTTC
>few|TRBJ1-2|TRBV5-4|TRBD1
CASSLGDRGAYGYTF
TGTGCCAGCAGCCTAGGGGACAGGGGTGCCTATGGCTACACCTTC
>-|TRBJ1-1|TRBV6-5|-
CASPLRTEAFF
TGTGCCAGTCCCCTTCGCACTGAAGCTTTCTTT
>few|TRBJ2-5|TRBV5-1|-
CASNPLEGVKTQYF
TGCGCCAGCAACCCCCTGGAGGGAGTAAAGACCCAGTACTTC
>few|TRBJ2-3|TRBV7-2|TRBD2
CASSGGLAADTQYF
TGTGCCAGCAGCGGGGGACTAGCGGCAGATACGCAGTATTTT
>few|TRBJ1-1|TRBV28|TRBD1
CASSYITGEGGFF
TGTGCCAGCAGTTACATAACAGGGGAGGGAGGTTTCTTT
>many|TRBJ2-1|TRBV6-2/TRBV6-3|TRBD2
CASSYGRGGRDEQFF
TGTGCCAGCAGTTACGGTCGGGGGGGCAGGGATGAGCAGTTCTTC
>many|TRBJ2-5|TRBV6-1|TRBD2
CATLGTSGGETQYF
TGTGCCACCTTGGGGACTAGCGGGGGGGAGACCCAGTACTTC
>few|TRBJ2-3|TRBV2|TRBD2
CASATSGYLDTQYF
TGTGCCAGCGCAACTAGCGGGTATTTAGATACGCAGTATTTT
>few|TRBJ1-6|TRBV5-1|-
CASSLQLKGTLHF
TGCGCCAGCAGCCTTCAGTTGAAGGGCACCCTCCACTTT
>few|TRBJ1-1|TRBV30|-
CAWSVWAANTEAFF
TGTGCCTGGAGTGTATGGGCAGCGAACACTGAAGCTTTCTTT